The 17 T cell receptor beta chains in this list originate from one sample, sequenced in a study of T cell responses to AZD1222 COVID-19 vaccine. Libraries were prepared by immunoSEQ multiplex PCR; TCRdb keeps only in-frame clonotypes and omits some of them. The repertoire has tens of thousands of clones, around nine tenths of them found once; the top ten carry about 3%. Material: peripheral blood, obtained on day 0 of MenACWY control vaccination. Receptor source: an adult in good health.

The V gene is TRBV5-1, the J gene TRBJ1-2, with D hard to call. The CDR3 extends over 14 amino acids. With 3 bases removed from V and 3 bases from J, the gap between germline ends came to 12 bases. CDR1 and CDR2 (germline): SGHRS, YFSETQ. The CDR3, as DNA: TGCGCCAGCAGCTGGAACTCCGCCGACTATGGCTACACCTTC. Its translation: CASSWNSADYGYTF.

The V gene is TRBV7-3, the J gene TRBJ2-3, with 10 bases matching TRBD2. Per the germline V gene, CDR1 is SGHTA and CDR2 is FQGTGA. This CDR3 contains 16 residues. The J segment lost 6 bases and the V segment lost 5 bases, leaving 11 bases of the junction unmatched. CDR3 nucleotides: TGTGCCAGCAGCACAGCCAGCGGGGGGGCGAAGGATACGCAGTATTTT. As protein: CASSTASGGAKDTQYF. Based on the CDR3 plus reference TRBV7-3 and TRBJ2-3, the full variable domain is GAGVSQTPSNKVTEKGKYVELRCDPISGHTALYWYRQSLGQGPEFLIYFQGTGAADDSGLPNDRFFAVRPEGSVSTLKIQRTERGDSAVYLCASSTASGGAKDTQYFGPGTRLTVL.

This sequence joins TRBV3-1 (or the pseudogene TRBV3-2) and TRBJ2-6; D is ambiguous. Germline loops: CDR1 LGHDT, CDR2 YNNKEL (reference sequence). Trimming shortened V by 1 base and J by 0 bases, and 7 bases separated the two germline ends. The CDR3 spans 16 residues. CDR3 in amino acids: CASSQVQSSGANVLTF. The DNA of the CDR3 is TGTGCCAGCAGCCAAGTTCAGAGCTCTGGGGCCAACGTCCTGACTTTC.

The J gene is TRBJ1-1, the V gene TRBV4-3; D is ambiguous. The CDR3 extends over 14 amino acids. Trimming took 0 bases from V and 3 from J, leaving 8 bases between them. CDR1 is LGHNA, CDR2 YSLEER, per germline. The CDR3 DNA follows: TGCGCCAGCAGCCAAGAACCCAGCTACACTGAAGCTTTCTTT. This gives the protein CASSQEPSYTEAFF.

This chain connects TRBV11-2 to TRBJ1-6, with 7 bases matching TRBD1. V dropped 9 bases and J dropped 10; count of bases not matched to a gene: 9. CDR1 is SGHAT and CDR2 is FQNNGV in the germline V gene. The CDR3 loop spans 13 amino acids. The DNA of the CDR3 is TGTGCCAGTGGAACAGGGGAAGAATCACCCCTCCACTTT. Translated, it gives CASGTGEESPLHF.

The CDR3 region has the DNA TGTGCCAGCAGCTTGGACAGGGCGAGGGAAAAACTGTTTTTT. Residues: CASSLDRAREKLFF. This chain uses TRBV7-2 with TRBJ1-4; TRBD1 aligns across 8 bases. The CDR3 extends over 14 amino acids. The V gene's germline CDR1 is SGHTA and CDR2 FQGNSA. V lost 3 bases to trimming and J lost 8 bases; unmatched junction nucleotides: 5.

The chain has TRBV7-4 and TRBJ1-4; 7 nucleotides match TRBD1. V shed 4 bases and J 4 bases; nucleotides not matched to a gene: 6. The germline V gene has CDR1 SGHVT and CDR2 SQSDAQ. The CDR3 is 15 amino acids. CDR3 in amino acids: CASSWSTGSNEKLFF. The CDR3 region has the DNA TGTGCCAGCAGCTGGTCGACAGGGAGTAATGAAAAACTGTTTTTT.

This clone appeared once. The chain has TRBV28 and TRBJ1-4; no firm D call. Between the trimmed V and J ends, which lost 8 bases and 5 bases, there was a span of 18 bases. Germline V gene data show CDR1 as MDHEN and CDR2 as SYDVKM. The CDR3 consists of 15 residues. The CDR3 is CASERTTGGNEKLFF. The CDR3 DNA follows: TGTGCCAGCGAGAGGACGACCGGAGGAAATGAAAAACTGTTTTTT.

The chain has TRBV5-4 and TRBJ1-6, with 10 positions matching TRBD1. Germline V lookup: CDR1 SGHNT, CDR2 YYREEE (reference sequence). CDR3 length: 17 residues. V shed 4 bases, J shed 8 bases, and the junction held 12 bases outside the gene matches. The CDR3 DNA reads TGTGCCAGCAGCCCAATGAATGCCGGGACAGGGGATTCACCCCTCCACTTT. Translated, it gives CASSPMNAGTGDSPLHF. Full variable domain (missing parts from reference TRBV5-4 and TRBJ1-6): ETGVTQSPTHLIKTRGQQVTLRCSSQSGHNTVSWYQQALGQGPQFIFQYYREEENGRGNFPPRFSGLQFPNYSSELNVNALELDDSALYLCASSPMNAGTGDSPLHFGNGTRLTVT.

The chain employs TRBV4-2 and TRBJ1-4, with a weak D call TRBD1 (5 bases). CDR3 size: 15 residues. The germline V gene encodes CDR1 LGHNA and CDR2 YNFKEQ. Trimming cost V 3 bases and J 3 bases, with 11 bases left between them. DNA for the CDR3: TGTGCCAGCAGCCATGGGGCGCTAGCTAATGAAAAACTGTTTTTT. Amino acid sequence: CASSHGALANEKLFF.

The chain uses TRBV18 and TRBJ2-5, with 7 bases lining up with TRBD1. Germline V gene sequence: CDR1 KGHSH, CDR2 LQKENI. The CDR3 is 14 amino acids. V shed 0 bases, J shed 6 bases, and the junction held 4 bases outside the gene matches. The CDR3 is CASSPPGQTQTQYF. The CDR3 DNA is TGTGCCAGCTCACCACCGGGACAGACACAGACCCAGTACTTC. The variable domain in full, completed from reference TRBV18 and TRBJ2-5, reads NAGVMQNPRHLVRRRGQEARLRCSPMKGHSHVYWYRQLPEEGLKFMVYLQKENIIDESGMPKERFSAEFPKEGPSILRIQQVVRGDSAAYFCASSPPGQTQTQYFGPGTRLLVL.

The count of this clone is one. The chain couples TRBV20-1 to TRBJ1-5; 7 bases are shared with TRBD1. This CDR3 comprises 15 residues. Germline CDR1 is DFQATT and CDR2 is SNEGSKA (reference sequence). V dropped 3 bases and J dropped 1; count of bases not matched to a gene: 6. The CDR3 sequence is CSASRPRGSNQPQHF. The CDR3 coding sequence is TGCAGTGCTAGTAGACCCAGGGGGAGCAATCAGCCCCAGCATTTT.

The chain couples TRBV11-2 to TRBJ2-3; D not resolved. The germline V gene has CDR1 SGHAT and CDR2 FQNNGV. V lost 0 bases and J lost 2, with 12 bases in between. The CDR3 covers 16 residues. CDR3 bases: TGTGCCAGCAGCTTAGACGCCCGAATCCCCACAGATACGCAGTATTTT. It translates to CASSLDARIPTDTQYF.

This clone was counted once. The chain combines TRBV6-2 or TRBV6-3 with TRBJ2-1; TRBD2 matches 13 bases. The V segment lost 7 bases and the J segment 5 bases; nucleotides outside the gene matches: 5. CDR3 length: 15 amino acids. Germline V gene lookup returns CDR1 MNHEY and CDR2 SVGEGT. DNA for the CDR3: TGTGCCAGCATCCCGACTAGCGGGGGGCACAATGAGCAGTTCTTC. It yields the protein CASIPTSGGHNEQFF.

With regard to this clone: The junction differs from germline at one of its ends, possibly a read error. V usage is TRBV12-3 or TRBV12-4 and J usage is TRBJ1-1; 7 positions agree with TRBD1. CDR3 size: 13 residues. The DNA of the CDR3 is TGTGCCGGCAGTTTCCAGGGGGGCACTGAAGCTTTCTTT. Its protein is CAGSFQGGTEAFF.

The chain employs TRBV2 and TRBJ1-1; a weak D match, TRBD1 (5 bases). V was cut by 4 bases and J by 6 bases, with 9 bases left in between. This CDR3 has 12 amino acids. Germline CDR1 is SNHLY and CDR2 is FYNNEI. The CDR3 DNA sequence: TGTGCCAGCAGTGGGGTCAGGGCTGAAGCTTTCTTT. It specifies CASSGVRAEAFF. Drawing the rest from reference TRBV2 and TRBJ1-1, the complete variable domain is EPEVTQTPSHQVTQMGQEVILRCVPISNHLYFYWYRQILGQKVEFLVSFYNNEISEKSEIFDDQFSVERPDGSNFTLKIRSTKLEDSAMYFCASSGVRAEAFFGQGTRLTVV.

V usage is TRBV4-3 and J usage is TRBJ1-4; the D is unclear. CDR1 LGHNA and CDR2 YSLEER come from the germline V gene. CDR3 length equals 15 residues. V shed 3 bases and J shed 6 bases, with 14 bases lying between them. CDR3 residues: CASSHGSGFYEKLFF. The CDR3, as DNA: TGCGCCAGCAGCCATGGGAGCGGGTTTTATGAAAAACTGTTTTTT.